A single sample gave rise to the 5 T cell receptor beta chains below, sequenced in a study of cytomegalovirus exposure and HLA in healthy donors. With 60 Vbeta and 13 Jbeta primers, the PCR was carried out. TCRdb's copy holds only in-frame clones and misses some; the assay was immunoSEQ multiplex PCR. This sample has 150,000 or so clones, with about 74% found just once. The sample was PBMCs. The source of these receptors is a middle-aged man in good health and CMV-seropositive.

This chain uses TRBV13 with TRBJ2-1, with TRBD1 identical over 8 bases. The CDR3 has 13 amino acids. Germline CDR1 reads PRHDT; CDR2 reads FYEKMQ (reference sequence). Unmatched junction bases numbered 5, after V lost 8 bases and J lost 5 bases. The CDR3 loop reads CASRDRIHNEQFF. CDR3 DNA: TGTGCCAGCCGGGACAGGATCCACAATGAGCAGTTCTTC.

This clone was counted only a few times. The same CDR3 also results from other DNA sequences found in this sample. The J gene is TRBJ1-5, the V gene TRBV23-1; 9 bases map to TRBD1. TRBV23-1 is treated as an ORF (open reading frame) with a function not yet certain. V shed 10 bases and J 6 bases; nucleotides not matched to a gene: 16. The CDR3 sequence is 16 residues long. The CDR3 region has the DNA TGCGCCATCAGGGGATTCATCACAGGGGGCGGTCAGCCCCAGCATTTT. Translating gives CAIRGFITGGGQPQHF.

The V and J genes are TRBV5-1 and TRBJ2-4; tentative D call: TRBD2 (5 bases). Germline V gives CDR1 SGHRS, CDR2 YFSETQ. The CDR3 loop spans 15 amino acids. The V end was cut by 1 base, the J end by 7 bases, with 15 bases between. The CDR3 DNA follows: TGCGCCAGCAGCTTGTCTCTGGGAGAGACGAACATTCAGTACTTC. Translation: CASSLSLGETNIQYF.

The chain has TRBV5-4 and TRBJ2-1; the match to TRBD1 covers 12 bases. Germline V gene data show CDR1 as SGHNT and CDR2 as YYREEE (reference sequence). Trimming removed 3 bases from V and 8 bases from J; junction bases left unmatched: 0. The CDR3 has 13 residues. The CDR3 here is CASSWDRGHEQFF. DNA of the CDR3: TGTGCCAGCAGCTGGGACAGGGGGCATGAGCAGTTCTTC.

The chain couples TRBV5-8 to TRBJ2-7; 9 bases match TRBD2. The V segment lost 4 bases and the J segment 4 bases; nucleotides outside the gene matches: 9. This CDR3 region has 15 residues. CDR1 and CDR2 from the germline V gene are SGHTS and YDEGEE. CDR3 amino acids: CASSQTAGGPYEQYF. DNA of the CDR3: TGTGCCAGCAGCCAGACGGCGGGAGGGCCGTACGAGCAGTACTTC.